These 11 T cell receptor beta chains were sequenced from one sample in a study of response to subunit inactivated influenza vaccine. MiXCR, applied by TCRdb to the RT-PCR reads, yields one record per CDR3 protein. There are 700,000 to 800,000 distinct CDR3 sequences in the sample; about a fifth occur only once, and around 9.9% lies in the top ten. The material sequenced was PBMCs from blood, taken roughly 5 days after vaccination. The source is a man aged 50-59 years who received an inactivated influenza vaccine.

The sample holds a few counts of this clonotype. The chain links TRBV5-5 to TRBJ2-5; D ambiguous. CDR3 size: 12 residues. V was pared by 1 base and J by 2 bases, with 3 bases between. CDR1 and CDR2 (germline): SGHKS, YYEKEE (reference sequence). The CDR3 nucleotides read TGTGCCAGCAGCTTGTTACAAGAGACCCAGTACTTC. It encodes CASSLLQETQYF. Supplemented by reference TRBV5-5 and TRBJ2-5, the full variable domain reads DAGVTQSPTHLIKTRGQQVTLRCSPISGHKSVSWYQQVLGQGPQFIFQYYEKEERGRGNFPDRFSARQFPNYSSELNVNALLLGDSALYLCASSLLQETQYFGPGTRLLVL.

Only a few counts were recorded for this clonotype. The chain carries TRBV6-5 and TRBJ2-7; 10 positions match TRBD2. The trim removed 2 bases at V and 0 bases at J, leaving 7 bases unmatched. Germline lookup yields CDR1 MNHEY and CDR2 SVGAGI. This CDR3 is built from 17 residues. The CDR3 DNA reads as TGTGCCAGCAGTTACCGTCTCTCTAGCGGGAGCTCCTACGAGCAGTACTTC. The encoded protein is CASSYRLSSGSSYEQYF.

This clonotype has a count of ten or more. The J gene is TRBJ2-5, the V gene TRBV24-1; 10 bases match TRBD2. The CDR3 consists of 14 residues. V lost 6 bases to trimming and J lost 5 bases; unmatched junction nucleotides: 5. The germline gives CDR1 KGHDR, CDR2 SFDVKD. For the CDR3, the DNA is TGTGCCACCAGTCCGACTAGCGGGTTGGAGACCCAGTACTTC. It encodes CATSPTSGLETQYF.

This clonotype was seen only a few times. This sequence joins TRBV20-1 and TRBJ2-3; possibly TRBD1 for D (7 bases). The germline V gene encodes CDR1 DFQATT and CDR2 SNEGSKA (reference sequence). The CDR3 runs to 15 residues. Between the trimmed V and J ends, which lost 3 bases and 2 bases, there was a span of 15 bases. The CDR3 DNA is TGCAGTGCTAGGCGGGACAGTATTCCCACAGATACGCAGTATTTT. Encoded protein: CSARRDSIPTDTQYF.

The V gene is TRBV27, the J gene TRBJ2-7; weak D call: TRBD2 (5 bases). V was clipped by 1 base and J by 7 bases, with 23 bases between them. The CDR3 sequence is 17 residues long. The germline CDR1 and CDR2 sequences are MNHEY and SMNVEV (reference sequence). The CDR3 DNA reads TGTGCCAGCAGTTTATATCCTAGCCGAGCCCGAGTCGGGGAGCAGTACTTC. It translates to CASSLYPSRARVGEQYF.

V usage is TRBV5-1 and J usage is TRBJ2-1; TRBD2 agrees at 8 bases. Trimming removed 2 bases from V and 5 bases from J; junction bases left unmatched: 6. CDR3 length: 15 amino acids. Germline V gives CDR1 SGHRS, CDR2 YFSETQ. CDR3 loop: CASSFSTSAHNEQFF. In DNA form, the CDR3 reads TGCGCCAGCAGCTTCTCGACTAGCGCGCACAATGAGCAGTTCTTC.

This clonotype was observed a few times. The chain employs TRBV20-1 and TRBJ2-3, with 8 bases that match TRBD2. The J segment lost 6 bases and the V segment lost 0 bases, leaving 8 bases of the junction unmatched. Germline CDR1 reads DFQATT; CDR2 reads SNEGSKA (reference sequence). CDR3 length: 15 residues. As DNA, the CDR3 is TGCAGTGCTAGAGAGGTCGGGGGGGCGACGGATACGCAGTATTTT. Translation: CSAREVGGATDTQYF.

This clonotype was observed a handful of times. The CDR3 DNA reads TGTGCCAGCAGCCTGTGGACTAATAGCGAGCAGTACTTC. Protein product: CASSLWTNSEQYF. The chain links TRBV7-2 to TRBJ2-7, with D perhaps TRBD2 (6 bases). CDR1 is SGHTA and CDR2 is FQGNSA in the germline V gene. V was shortened by 5 bases and J by 6 bases, with 14 bases between the two germline ends. This CDR3 comprises 13 residues.

With respect to this clonotype: It may be a read error: a sequence one base away is much more abundant. V and J are TRBV28 and TRBJ1-1; unclear D gene. The CDR3 is 14 residues long. Per the germline V gene, CDR1 is MDHEN and CDR2 is SYDVKM. CDR3 nucleotide sequence: TGTGCCAGCAGTTTATACTCCCAAGTGACTGAAGTTTTCTTT. Its protein is CASSLYSQVTEVFF.

The V call is TRBV30, the J call TRBJ2-7; no clear D gene. Germline V gene sequence: CDR1 GTSNPN, CDR2 SVGIG (reference sequence). V lost 1 base and J lost 2, with 9 bases in between. The CDR3 totals 13 residues. The CDR3 DNA follows: TGTGCCTGGAGTGATGGGCCACCCTACGAGCAGTACTTC. Translating gives CAWSDGPPYEQYF.

This clonotype was recorded a few times. V and J are TRBV7-9 and TRBJ2-7; the match to TRBD2 covers 7 bases. This CDR3 spans 15 amino acids. Trimming removed 3 bases from V and 9 bases from J; junction bases left unmatched: 14. Germline V gene lookup returns CDR1 SEHNR and CDR2 FQNEAQ (reference sequence). In DNA, the CDR3 is TGTGCCAGCAGCTTTCAGCGGGATCCCGAGTTGTTGCAGTACTTC. Protein sequence: CASSFQRDPELLQYF. Using reference TRBV7-9 and TRBJ2-7 for the parts outside the CDR3, the full variable domain is DTGVSQNPRHKITKRGQNVTFRCDPISEHNRLYWYRQTLGQGPEFLTYFQNEAQLEKSRLLSDRFSAERPKGSFSTLEIQRTEQGDSAMYLCASSFQRDPELLQYFGPGTRLTVT.